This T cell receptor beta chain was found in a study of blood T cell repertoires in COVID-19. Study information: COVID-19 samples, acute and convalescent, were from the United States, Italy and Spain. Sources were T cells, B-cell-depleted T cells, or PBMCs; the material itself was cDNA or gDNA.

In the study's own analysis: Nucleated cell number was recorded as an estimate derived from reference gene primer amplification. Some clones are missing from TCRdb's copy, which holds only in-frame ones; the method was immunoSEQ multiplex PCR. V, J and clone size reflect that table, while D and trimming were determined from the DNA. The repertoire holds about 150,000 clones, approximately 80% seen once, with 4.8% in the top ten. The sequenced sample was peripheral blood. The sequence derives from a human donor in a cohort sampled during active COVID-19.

The DNA of the CDR3 is TGTGCCACCAGTGACCATCGGACAGGGGGATCCTACGAGCAGTACGTC. This encodes CATSDHRTGGSYEQYV. This sequence joins TRBV24-1 and TRBJ2-7; 10 bases line up with TRBD1. The CDR3 sequence is 16 residues long. CDR1 KGHDR and CDR2 SFDVKD come from the germline V gene. V shed 4 bases, J shed 1 base, and the junction held 6 bases outside the gene matches.